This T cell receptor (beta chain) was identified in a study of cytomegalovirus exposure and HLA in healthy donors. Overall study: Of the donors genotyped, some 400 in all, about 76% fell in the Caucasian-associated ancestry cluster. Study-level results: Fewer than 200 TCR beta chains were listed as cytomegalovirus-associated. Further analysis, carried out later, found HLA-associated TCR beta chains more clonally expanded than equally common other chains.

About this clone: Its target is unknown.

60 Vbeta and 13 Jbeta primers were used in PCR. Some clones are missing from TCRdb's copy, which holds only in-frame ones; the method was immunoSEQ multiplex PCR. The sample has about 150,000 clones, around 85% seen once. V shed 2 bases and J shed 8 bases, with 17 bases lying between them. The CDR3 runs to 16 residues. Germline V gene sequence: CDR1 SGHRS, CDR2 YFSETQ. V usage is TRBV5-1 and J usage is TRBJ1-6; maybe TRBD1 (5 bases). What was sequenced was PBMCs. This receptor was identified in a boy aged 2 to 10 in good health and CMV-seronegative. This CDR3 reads CASSFSPGTGDSPLHF. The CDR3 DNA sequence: TGCGCCAGCAGCTTCTCCCCCGGGACGGGGGATTCACCCCTCCACTTT.